The T cell receptor beta chain under discussion was sequenced for a study of beta chain features in type 1 diabetes. This CDR3 spans 21 amino acids. The J segment lost 4 bases and the V segment lost 4 bases, leaving 18 bases of the junction unmatched. Germline V gene data show CDR1 as SGHVS and CDR2 as FQNEAQ. Sequencing targeted expressed TCRB transcripts, as all isolated RNA had been reverse transcribed. Method: immunoSEQ multiplex PCR; TCRdb's copy keeps in-frame clones and lacks some. The top ten hold 0.44% of the sample, which has 310,000 or so clones, 7% to 9% seen once. This clone was detected only a few times.

The chain has TRBV7-8 and TRBJ2-3, with 15 bases fitting TRBD2. The origin of this receptor is a young woman in good health. Sample: central memory CD4+ T cells from blood. The CDR3 is CASSSAFGLAGGPVVADTQYF. DNA of the CDR3: TGTGCCAGCAGCTCGGCATTTGGACTAGCGGGAGGGCCTGTGGTAGCAGATACGCAGTATTTT.